Sequencing of this T cell receptor beta chain was carried out in a study of T cell responses to AZD1222 COVID-19 vaccine. In regard to this clone: No antigen is known for it.

The CDR3 runs to 15 residues. V shed 4 bases and J shed 4 bases, with 17 bases lying between them. Germline CDR1 and CDR2: SGHRS and YFSETQ. Whole-study results and caveats: Clonal diversity was possibly underestimated, and the donors were mostly white British, with more females.

The protocol was immunoSEQ multiplex PCR, while the TCRdb copy is restricted to in-frame clones and leaves out a portion. The data hold 150,000 or so clones, with about 89% observed a single time. The sequence was obtained from an adult in good health. The J gene is TRBJ2-5, the V gene TRBV5-1; weak D call: TRBD1 (6 bases). The sample here was peripheral blood, taken on day 0 of AZD1222 vaccination. CDR3 region: CASSRARTGRETQYF. The CDR3 region has the DNA TGCGCCAGCAGCCGCGCCCGCACAGGGAGAGAGACCCAGTACTTC.